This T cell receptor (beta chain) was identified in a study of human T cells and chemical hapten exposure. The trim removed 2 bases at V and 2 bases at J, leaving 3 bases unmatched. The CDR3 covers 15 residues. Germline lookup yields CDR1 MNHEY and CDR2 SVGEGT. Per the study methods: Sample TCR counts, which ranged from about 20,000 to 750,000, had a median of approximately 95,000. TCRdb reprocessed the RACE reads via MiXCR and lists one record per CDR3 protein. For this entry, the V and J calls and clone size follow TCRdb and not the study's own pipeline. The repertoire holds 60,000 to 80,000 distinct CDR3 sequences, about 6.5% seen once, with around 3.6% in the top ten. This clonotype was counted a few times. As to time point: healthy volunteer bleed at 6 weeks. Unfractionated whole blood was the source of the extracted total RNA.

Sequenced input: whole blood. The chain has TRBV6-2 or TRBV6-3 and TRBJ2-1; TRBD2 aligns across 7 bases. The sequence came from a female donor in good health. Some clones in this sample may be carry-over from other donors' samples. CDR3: CASSYAGEAYNEQFF. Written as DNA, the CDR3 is TGTGCCAGCAGTTACGCGGGGGAGGCCTACAATGAGCAGTTCTTC.